This record concerns one TCR beta chain sequence. Antigen specificity is unknown. In the PCR, 60 Vbeta and 13 Jbeta primers were used. Profiled with immunoSEQ multiplex PCR; TCRdb holds only in-frame clones, not every one. The repertoire includes about 190,000 clones, roughly four fifths of them detected once, and less than 4% sits in the top ten. The CDR3 length is 17 residues. Germline values: CDR1 SEHNR, CDR2 FQNEAQ (reference sequence). Losses at the gene ends were 3 bases for V and 4 bases for J; bases not matched to a gene: 10. This record belongs to a study of cytomegalovirus exposure and HLA in healthy donors. Study outcomes and limitations: According to an earlier analysis, most TCR beta V segments yielded productive rearrangements about 90% or about 30% of the time.

V is TRBV7-9 and J is TRBJ1-4; 8 bases agree with TRBD1. The TCR sequence derives from a woman aged 25-40 years in good health and CMV-seropositive. Sample: PBMCs. Here the CDR3 reads CASSFETGVTLNEKLFF. The CDR3 nucleotides read TGTGCCAGCAGCTTCGAGACAGGGGTTACTCTTAATGAAAAACTGTTTTTT.